This T cell receptor beta chain was documented in a study of blood T cell repertoires in COVID-19. The CDR3 loop spans 16 amino acids. Trimming removed 1 base at V and 0 bases at J, with 11 bases between. Germline V lookup: CDR1 LGHDT, CDR2 YNNKEL (reference sequence). Libraries were prepared by immunoSEQ multiplex PCR; TCRdb keeps only in-frame clonotypes and omits some of them. The sample has 200,000 to 300,000 clones, 80% to 90% seen once. This TCR derives from a woman in her thirties or forties who had been exposed to COVID-19. The chain is built from TRBV3-1 (or the pseudogene TRBV3-2) and TRBJ2-3; a possible D gene is TRBD2 (5 bases). The sequenced sample consisted of PBMCs or T cells enriched from blood (not recorded which). The CDR3 bases are TGTGCCAGCAGCCAAGGGGAGCGAGTTAGCACAGATACGCAGTATTTT. This encodes CASSQGERVSTDTQYF.